One and the same sample provided the 7 T cell receptor beta chains below, sequenced in a study of CD8 T cells in ankylosing spondylitis (dated by TCRdb to 2015 to 2018). Library prep was done by 5' RACE. The sequencer listed for this sample is Illumina HiSeq 2500. The public reads were quality trimmed at Q25 with fastp and then assembled into clones with MiXCR by TCRdb, keeping productive beta chains. Rows are combined by CDR3 protein, so each entry shows the most common genes and DNA. This sample lists approximately 100,000 distinct CDR3 sequences; roughly 8.3% were detected once. The leading ten clones occupy approximately 9.7% of the sample. The sequenced sample was blood, either unsorted or a sorted T cell fraction (not recorded which). These receptors were obtained from a male donor with ankylosing spondylitis or in good health (not recorded which).

This clonotype has a count of ten or more. The chain has TRBV10-3 and TRBJ2-5; no clear D. The CDR3 is made up of 15 amino acids. Germline CDR1 and CDR2: ENHRY and SYGVKD. V lost 3 bases and J 4 bases, leaving 15 bases between the germline ends. The CDR3, as DNA: TGTGCCATCAGTGATTTGACTCTCCGCCGAGAGACCCAGTACTTC. Translation gives CAISDLTLRRETQYF.

This clonotype has only a few counts. The DNA is omitted, as the CDR3 cannot be located on it reliably, and the CDR3 follows TCRdb's listing. This chain joins TRBV7-9 and TRBJ1-4; the table's TRBD1 call for D was not verified on the DNA. Germline loops: CDR1 SEHNR, CDR2 FQNEAQ (reference sequence). From its first to its last residue, the CDR3 has 14 amino acids. The chain's CDR3 is CASSFGPGSEKLFF.

CDR3 nucleotides: TGTGCCAGCAGGCTTACGGGATACGGCAATCAGCCCCAGCATTTT. Translating gives CASRLTGYGNQPQHF. The chain has TRBV6-2 or TRBV6-3 and TRBJ1-5; D gene uncertain. Per the germline V gene, CDR1 is MNHEY and CDR2 is SVGEGT. V was trimmed by 6 bases and J by 2 bases, leaving 14 bases between them. This CDR3 has 15 amino acids.

This clonotype was counted only a few times. This sequence joins TRBV7-9 and TRBJ2-3; tentative D call: TRBD1 (5 bases). Looked up from germline, CDR1 is SEHNR and CDR2 is FQNEAQ (reference sequence). This CDR3 region has 14 residues. V dropped 1 base and J dropped 3 bases, with 8 bases sitting between them. The CDR3: CASSLGTGTDTQYF. The CDR3 DNA is TGTGCCAGCAGCTTAGGTACAGGTACAGATACGCAGTATTTT.

In this sample, this clonotype turned up many times. V usage is TRBV5-1 and J usage is TRBJ2-3; no definite D call. Trimming took off 7 bases at V and 2 bases at J, with 5 bases between the two ends. The CDR3 spans 11 residues. CDR1 is SGHRS, CDR2 YFSETQ, per germline. CDR3 protein: CASADTDTQYF. The CDR3 region has the DNA TGCGCCAGCGCCGACACAGATACGCAGTATTTT.

V is TRBV29-1 and J is TRBJ2-1; unclear D gene. The CDR3 has 14 amino acids. The germline V gene encodes CDR1 SQVTM and CDR2 ANQGSEA. V lost 4 bases and J 6 bases, leaving 16 bases between the germline ends. The CDR3 DNA sequence: TGCAGCGTTGTGGCGTTTTCGCAGGCCAATGAGCAGTTCTTC. It yields the protein CSVVAFSQANEQFF.

The chain links TRBV7-2 to TRBJ2-2; a possible D gene is TRBD2 (6 bases). V was clipped by 5 bases and J by 5 bases, with 9 bases between them. CDR1 SGHTA and CDR2 FQGNSA come from the germline V gene. The CDR3 contains 13 residues. As DNA, the CDR3 is TGTGCCAGCAGCGTGACTAGGACCGGGGAGCTGTTTTTT. This gives the protein CASSVTRTGELFF.